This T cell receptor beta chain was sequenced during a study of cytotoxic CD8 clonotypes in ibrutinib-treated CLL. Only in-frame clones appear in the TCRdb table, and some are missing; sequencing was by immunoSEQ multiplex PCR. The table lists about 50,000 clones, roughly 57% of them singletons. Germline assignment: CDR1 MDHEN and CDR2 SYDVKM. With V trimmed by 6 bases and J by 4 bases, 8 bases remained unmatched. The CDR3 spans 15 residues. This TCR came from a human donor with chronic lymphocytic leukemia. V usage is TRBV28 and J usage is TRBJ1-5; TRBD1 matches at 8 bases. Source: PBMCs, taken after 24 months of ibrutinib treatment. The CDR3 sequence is CASRSGQGSNQPQHF. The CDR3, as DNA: TGTGCCAGCAGATCCGGACAGGGCTCGAATCAGCCCCAGCATTTT.